Listed below are T cell receptor beta chains from one sample, sequenced in a study of naive and memory T cell subsets. TCRdb analysed the UMI-ligation and nested PCR reads with MiXCR anew, one entry per CDR3 protein. Of 95,000 to 110,000 distinct CDR3 sequences in the sample, around 15% were seen once. The specimen was naive CD8+ T cells from blood. The receptors come from a human donor in good health. The CDR3 runs from the conserved cysteine through the conserved F or W. A D gene is named only where the DNA matches it firmly. Size values are once, few and many counts, or a class for expanded clones, and some rows have none.

v_call	clone_size	j_call	d_call	cdr3_aa	cdr3_nt
TRBV2	many	TRBJ2-3	NA	CASSVRVGDTQYF	TGTGCCAGCAGTGTACGAGTGGGAGATACGCAGTATTTT
TRBV5-8	NA	TRBJ2-5	TRBD1	CASSVGLDRGKGTQYF	TGTGCCAGCAGCGTGGGGCTTGACAGGGGGAAAGGGACCCAGTACTTC
TRBV6-2/TRBV6-3	few	TRBJ2-1	TRBD2	CASSSYTSGDEQFF	TGTGCCAGCAGTTCCTATACTAGCGGGGATGAGCAGTTCTTC
TRBV9	NA	TRBJ2-3	NA	CASSVGAGATDTQYF	TGTGCCAGCAGCGTAGGGGCTGGGGCCACAGATACGCAGTATTTT
TRBV9	few	TRBJ2-7	NA	CASSGPGHLYEQYF	TGTGCCAGCAGCGGACCGGGACACCTTTACGAGCAGTACTTC
TRBV27	many	TRBJ2-3	NA	CATSRGSTDTQYF	TGTGCCACCTCGCGGGGTAGCACAGATACGCAGTATTTT
TRBV12-3/TRBV12-4	NA	TRBJ1-1	NA	CASSLGGPEAFF	TGTGCCAGCAGTTTAGGGGGTCCTGAAGCTTTCTTT
TRBV7-9	many	TRBJ1-1	NA	CASRPDNTEAFF	TGTGCCAGCAGGCCTGATAACACTGAAGCTTTCTTT
TRBV27	few	TRBJ1-1	NA	CASSLSSHTATEAFF	TGTGCCAGCAGTTTATCGAGTCACACTGCCACTGAAGCTTTCTTT
TRBV4-3	few	TRBJ2-1	TRBD2	CASSQDASGRDEQFF	TGCGCCAGCAGCCAAGACGCTAGCGGGAGGGATGAGCAGTTCTTC
TRBV7-9	NA	TRBJ2-7	TRBD1	CASSLPGQGTYEQYF	TGTGCCAGCAGCCTACCAGGACAGGGGACCTACGAGCAGTACTTC
TRBV25-1	few	TRBJ1-1	NA	CASSEFAANTEAFF	TGTGCCAGCAGTGAATTCGCAGCGAACACTGAAGCTTTCTTT
TRBV29-1	many	TRBJ2-7	TRBD2	CSVTSGSAYEQYF	TGCAGCGTGACTAGCGGGAGCGCCTACGAGCAGTACTTC
TRBV6-6	few	TRBJ1-5	NA	CASSYSGDQPQHF	TGTGCCAGCAGTTACTCCGGGGACCAGCCCCAGCATTTT
TRBV12-3/TRBV12-4	few	TRBJ1-2	NA	CASSLGLTGGYTF	TGTGCCAGCAGTTTAGGGCTCACAGGAGGCTACACCTTC
TRBV27	few	TRBJ2-1	TRBD1	CASSRGGPGQGANEQFF	TGTGCCAGCAGTAGAGGAGGTCCGGGACAGGGGGCCAATGAGCAGTTCTTC
TRBV9	NA	TRBJ2-2	NA	CASSEMTGNTGELFF	TGTGCCAGCAGCGAAATGACAGGGAACACCGGGGAGCTGTTTTTT
TRBV2	many	TRBJ2-3	NA	CASSEADYDTQYF	TGTGCCAGCAGTGAAGCGGACTACGATACGCAGTATTTT
TRBV10-3	few	TRBJ2-7	NA	CAISESLLYEQYF	TGTGCCATCAGTGAGTCCCTCCTCTACGAGCAGTACTTC
TRBV28	NA	TRBJ2-7	TRBD2	CASSETSGGFTYEQYF	TGTGCCAGCAGTGAGACTAGCGGGGGGTTCACCTACGAGCAGTACTTC
TRBV6-5	NA	TRBJ1-1	NA	CASSSGRSEAFF	TGTGCCAGCAGCTCGGGACGGAGTGAAGCTTTCTTT
TRBV30	NA	TRBJ2-2	NA	CAWSEGAGELFF	TGTGCCTGGAGTGAGGGAGCCGGGGAGCTGTTTTTT
TRBV3-1	many	TRBJ2-7	TRBD2	CASSPPGLAGYVKGYEQYF	TGTGCCAGCAGCCCACCCGGACTAGCGGGATATGTGAAGGGCTACGAGCAGTACTTC
TRBV25-1	few	TRBJ2-1	NA	CASSEYSDSEQFF	TGTGCCAGCAGTGAATATTCGGACAGTGAGCAGTTCTTC
TRBV7-6	NA	TRBJ2-2	TRBD2	CASSFSGIFGELFF	TGTGCCAGCAGCTTCAGCGGGATCTTCGGGGAGCTGTTTTTT
TRBV15	few	TRBJ2-5	NA	CATSRLASRGRGGQETQYF	TGTGCCACCAGCAGACTGGCATCCAGGGGTAGAGGTGGACAAGAGACCCAGTACTTC
TRBV7-9	NA	TRBJ2-2	NA	CASSPPITLTGELFF	TGTGCCAGCAGCCCGCCCATCACCTTGACCGGGGAGCTGTTTTTT
TRBV6-6	few	TRBJ1-5	NA	CASSYPLDSYSNQPQHF	TGTGCCAGCAGTTACCCGCTGGACAGCTATAGCAATCAGCCCCAGCATTTT
TRBV7-6	many	TRBJ1-1	NA	CASSLVRGNMNTEAFF	TGTGCCAGCAGCTTAGTCAGGGGAAACATGAACACTGAAGCTTTCTTT
TRBV6-2/TRBV6-3	NA	TRBJ2-1	NA	CASTLIGLPPGDEQFF	TGTGCCAGCACCCTCATCGGACTACCACCGGGAGACGAGCAGTTCTTC
TRBV6-6	NA	TRBJ1-4	NA	CASSYSIRTVNEKLFF	TGTGCCAGCAGTTACTCGATACGGACAGTTAATGAAAAACTGTTTTTT
TRBV2	NA	TRBJ2-7	NA	CASSESLQTYEQYF	TGTGCCAGCAGTGAGAGCCTACAAACCTACGAGCAGTACTTC
TRBV10-3	many	TRBJ1-1	NA	CAISDPDGDSGEAFF	TGTGCCATCAGTGACCCCGACGGGGATAGCGGTGAAGCTTTCTTT
TRBV10-3	few	TRBJ1-1	NA	CAISEPETGNTEAFF	TGTGCCATCAGTGAGCCGGAGACAGGGAACACTGAAGCTTTCTTT
TRBV12-3/TRBV12-4	many	TRBJ2-7	NA	CASTTGGGASYEQYF	TGTGCCAGCACCACAGGAGGGGGGGCCTCCTACGAGCAGTACTTC
TRBV7-9	NA	TRBJ2-1	NA	CASSHQDSLNEQFF	TGTGCCAGCAGCCACCAGGATAGCCTAAATGAGCAGTTCTTC
TRBV30	NA	TRBJ1-5	NA	CAWGLGGAGPQHF	TGTGCCTGGGGTCTCGGAGGGGCCGGGCCCCAGCATTTT
TRBV27	NA	TRBJ1-2	NA	CASSLGPNWLGYTF	TGTGCCAGCAGTTTAGGGCCCAATTGGCTTGGCTACACCTTC
TRBV28	NA	TRBJ2-1	TRBD2	CASPPEGPSGGAGNEQFF	TGTGCCAGCCCTCCGGAGGGGCCTAGCGGGGGGGCTGGGAATGAGCAGTTCTTC
TRBV28	few	TRBJ1-2	NA	CASSLLDQFYGYTF	TGTGCCAGCAGTTTACTTGACCAATTCTATGGCTACACCTTC
TRBV12-3/TRBV12-4	NA	TRBJ2-3	NA	CASSLAQGLYTDTQYF	TGTGCCAGCAGTTTAGCGCAGGGTCTATACACAGATACGCAGTATTTT
TRBV27	NA	TRBJ2-7	NA	CASHHNYEQYF	TGTGCCAGCCACCATAACTACGAGCAGTACTTC
TRBV27	few	TRBJ2-7	NA	CASRMTLSYEQYF	TGTGCCAGCAGGATGACACTGTCCTACGAGCAGTACTTC
TRBV27	NA	TRBJ2-5	NA	CASSLNGVVRIETQYF	TGTGCCAGCAGCCTAAACGGGGTCGTTCGTATAGAGACCCAGTACTTC
TRBV29-1	few	TRBJ2-1	NA	CSAVALSSYNEQFF	TGCAGCGCCGTCGCTCTCAGCTCCTACAATGAGCAGTTCTTC
TRBV7-9	NA	TRBJ2-1	NA	CAINGQVKSNEQFF	TGTGCCATCAACGGGCAGGTGAAGTCCAATGAGCAGTTCTTC
TRBV3-1	NA	TRBJ1-1	TRBD1	CASSHSTHRGLMNTEAFF	TGTGCCAGCAGCCATTCCACCCACAGGGGGCTGATGAACACTGAAGCTTTCTTT
TRBV19	NA	TRBJ1-2	NA	CASSMVMGARGYTF	TGTGCCAGTAGTATGGTTATGGGGGCGCGGGGCTACACCTTC
TRBV5-4	few	TRBJ1-1	TRBD1	CASSAQGARTEAFF	TGTGCCAGCAGTGCACAGGGGGCTAGGACTGAAGCTTTCTTT
TRBV5-1	few	TRBJ2-3	NA	CASSQGTAQGVDTQYF	TGCGCCAGCAGCCAAGGGACCGCGCAGGGTGTAGATACGCAGTATTTT
TRBV10-3	NA	TRBJ2-1	NA	CAISPGSEQFF	TGTGCCATCAGCCCAGGGTCTGAGCAGTTCTTC
TRBV27	few	TRBJ1-2	TRBD1	CASSWDRGNYGYTF	TGTGCCAGCAGCTGGGACAGGGGCAACTATGGCTACACCTTC
TRBV7-9	few	TRBJ2-4	NA	CASSQGGTSGLQYF	TGTGCCAGCAGCCAAGGCGGGACATCGGGCCTTCAGTACTTC